These 31 T cell receptor beta chains came from one sample sequenced in a study of cytomegalovirus exposure and HLA in healthy donors. The PCR employed 60 Vbeta primers together with 13 Jbeta primers. Measured with immunoSEQ multiplex PCR; TCRdb has only the in-frame clones, and not every one. The sample is made up of roughly 34,000 clones, and the top ten hold approximately 4.5% of it. Material: PBMCs. Every receptor here comes from a woman between 35 and 50 years old in good health and CMV-seropositive.

V usage is TRBV30 and J usage is TRBJ2-2, with no clear D. CDR1 is GTSNPN and CDR2 is SVGIG in the germline V gene (reference sequence). Trimming removed 0 bases at V and 7 bases at J, with 9 bases between. The CDR3 is 13 residues long. CDR3 protein: CAWSVLLGGELFF. The CDR3 nucleotides read TGTGCCTGGAGTGTACTCCTTGGCGGGGAGCTGTTTTTT.

The rearrangement joins TRBV30 to TRBJ1-2; 9 bases are a match to TRBD1. The CDR3 is made up of 12 amino acids. V lost 3 bases, J lost 4 bases, and 0 bases stayed unmatched. Germline loops: CDR1 GTSNPN, CDR2 SVGIG (reference sequence). As DNA, the CDR3 is TGTGCCTGGAGGGGACAGGGCTATGGCTACACCTTC. This sequence encodes CAWRGQGYGYTF.

The gene calls are TRBV30 and TRBJ1-4; D is uncertain. CDR3 length: 12 residues. In germline, CDR1 is GTSNPN, CDR2 SVGIG (reference sequence). V was trimmed by 3 bases and J by 8 bases, leaving 10 bases between them. The DNA for the CDR3 is TGTGCCTGGAGCGAGGCGGCAGAAAAACTGTTTTTT. Translating gives CAWSEAAEKLFF.

This rearrangement joins TRBV4-1 to TRBJ1-5, with D maybe TRBD1 (5 bases). CDR1 is MGHRA, CDR2 YSYEKL, per germline. V lost 0 bases to trimming and J lost 7 bases, with 10 bases between them. The CDR3 contains 14 residues. The CDR3 DNA reads as TGCGCCAGCAGCCAAGATAGGGGAATGCAGCCCCAGCATTTT. As protein: CASSQDRGMQPQHF.

This chain joins TRBV18 and TRBJ2-5, with 7 bases lining up with TRBD1. The CDR3 is 14 residues long. The junction had 8 bases not matched to a gene; V was cut back by 6 bases and J by 4 bases. Looked up from germline, CDR1 is KGHSH and CDR2 is LQKENI. Here the CDR3 reads CASSQQGVPETQYF. The CDR3 DNA sequence: TGTGCCAGCTCGCAGCAGGGGGTCCCAGAGACCCAGTACTTC.

V gene TRBV4-1 combines with J gene TRBJ1-2; D uncertain. The germline V gene encodes CDR1 MGHRA and CDR2 YSYEKL. The ends were cut back, 1 base at V and 0 bases at J, with 12 bases in the middle. The CDR3 length is 16 residues. For the CDR3, the DNA is TGCGCCAGCAGCCAAGTTGTGGCGGATACTAACTATGGCTACACCTTC. It yields the protein CASSQVVADTNYGYTF.

The rearrangement joins TRBV2 to TRBJ2-7; D is uncertain. The V and J ends lost 8 bases and 2 bases respectively, with 10 bases between them. Germline V gene sequence: CDR1 SNHLY, CDR2 FYNNEI. The CDR3 has 12 amino acids. The CDR3 spells CASYWAAYEQYF. The CDR3 DNA sequence: TGTGCCAGCTATTGGGCAGCCTACGAGCAGTACTTC.

J is TRBJ2-3 and V is TRBV27; maybe TRBD1 (5 bases). The V and J ends lost 4 bases and 2 bases respectively, with 10 bases between them. CDR1 and CDR2 (germline): MNHEY, SMNVEV (reference sequence). CDR3 length: 14 amino acids. CDR3 coding DNA: TGTGCCAGCAGTTGGCAGGGATTCACAGATACGCAGTATTTT. This sequence encodes CASSWQGFTDTQYF.

The chain links TRBV29-1 to TRBJ1-1; 7 bases are shared with TRBD1. Germline CDR1 and CDR2: SQVTM and ANQGSEA. V dropped 7 bases and J dropped 8; count of bases not matched to a gene: 4. There are 10 residues in the CDR3. CDR3 DNA sequence: TGCAGCGCCGGGACAGTGGAAGCTTTCTTT. This encodes CSAGTVEAFF.

V is TRBV28 and J is TRBJ2-7; TRBD1 agrees at 7 bases. Looked up from germline, CDR1 is MDHEN and CDR2 is SYDVKM. V dropped 6 bases and J dropped 2; count of bases not matched to a gene: 13. The CDR3 totals 16 residues. CDR3 in amino acids: CASSTTRQGPAYEQYF. The CDR3 coding sequence is TGTGCCAGCAGCACCACTCGACAGGGACCGGCCTACGAGCAGTACTTC.

This rearrangement joins TRBV27 to TRBJ2-5; possibly TRBD1 for D (6 bases). The germline V and J ends were trimmed by 6 bases and 4 bases, with 18 bases remaining between them. There are 15 residues in the CDR3. Germline values: CDR1 MNHEY, CDR2 SMNVEV (reference sequence). CDR3 loop: CASSLQGGERETQYF. The CDR3 DNA reads as TGTGCCAGCAGCCTACAGGGTGGGGAAAGAGAGACCCAGTACTTC.

The chain links TRBV30 to TRBJ1-5; tentative D call: TRBD1 (6 bases). V was pared by 3 bases and J by 4 bases, with 10 bases between. The CDR3 runs 13 residues. Germline V gene lookup returns CDR1 GTSNPN and CDR2 SVGIG (reference sequence). The CDR3 spells CAWSEQGNQPQHF. Here the CDR3 DNA reads TGTGCCTGGAGCGAACAGGGAAATCAGCCCCAGCATTTT.

Regarding this clone: One end of the junction fails to match germline, which may point to a read error. The chain joins TRBV6-5 to TRBJ2-3; TRBD2 is a possible D gene (5 bases). Germline-derived CDR1 and CDR2 are MNHEY and SVGAGI. This CDR3 contains 14 residues. CDR3 sequence (DNA): TGTGCCAGCAGGCGGCATTCTAGCACAGATAAGCAGTATTTT. Translated, it gives CASRRHSSTDKQYF.

The chain has TRBV4-1 and TRBJ1-3; 9 bases fit TRBD1. The germline V gene encodes CDR1 MGHRA and CDR2 YSYEKL. Trimming at V came to 2 bases and at J to 6 bases, leaving 8 bases not matched to a gene. CDR3 length: 16 amino acids. CDR3 bases: TGCGCCAGCAGCCAACAACAGGGGGCAGACGTAAACACCATATATTTT. Translated: CASSQQQGADVNTIYF.

The chain couples TRBV9 to TRBJ1-2; 9 bases agree with TRBD1. CDR1 and CDR2 from the germline V gene are SGDLS and YYNGEE. This CDR3 region has 14 residues. The V and J ends lost 5 bases and 6 bases, in that order; junction bases with no gene match: 8. The CDR3 nucleotides read TGTGCCAGCAGTGAGACCGGGACAGGGAATGGCTACACCTTC. It is translated as CASSETGTGNGYTF.

This chain uses TRBV4-1 with TRBJ1-1; no clear D gene. This CDR3 comprises 15 residues. With 4 bases removed from V and 0 bases from J, the gap between germline ends came to 12 bases. CDR1 and CDR2 (germline): MGHRA, YSYEKL. DNA of the CDR3: TGCGCCAGCAGCCCGGGATTGGCCGTGAACACTGAAGCTTTCTTT. Encoded protein: CASSPGLAVNTEAFF.

The rearrangement links TRBV7-9 to TRBJ1-2; a possible D gene is TRBD1 (6 bases). Germline CDR1 is SEHNR and CDR2 is FQNEAQ (reference sequence). V lost 5 bases, J lost 5 bases, and 21 bases lay in between. CDR3 size: 16 residues. The DNA for the CDR3 is TGTGCCAGCAGCCCACGACAGGATCCCAGGATGTATGGCTACACCTTC. Residues: CASSPRQDPRMYGYTF. The full variable domain, its missing parts supplied by reference TRBV7-9 and TRBJ1-2, is DTGVSQNPRHKITKRGQNVTFRCDPISEHNRLYWYRQTLGQGPEFLTYFQNEAQLEKSRLLSDRFSAERPKGSFSTLEIQRTEQGDSAMYLCASSPRQDPRMYGYTFGSGTRLTVV.

A remark on this clone: The identical CDR3 is also encoded by other nucleotide sequences in the sample. The CDR3 reads CASSPNQALFTDTQYF. CDR3 in DNA: TGTGCCAGCAGCCCTAATCAGGCATTGTTCACAGATACGCAGTATTTT. This rearrangement joins TRBV7-6 to TRBJ2-3; the D is unclear. Germline values: CDR1 SGHVS, CDR2 FNYEAQ. The CDR3 has 16 residues. The V and J ends lost 5 bases and 2 bases respectively, with 17 bases between them.

The J gene is TRBJ2-1, the V gene TRBV5-6; D uncertain. The CDR3 length is 11 residues. V shed 0 bases and J shed 9 bases, with 4 bases lying between them. CDR1 and CDR2 from the germline V gene are SGHDT and YYEEEE. The CDR3: CASSLGLEQFF. The CDR3 nucleotides read TGTGCCAGCAGCTTGGGACTTGAGCAGTTCTTC.

This chain uses TRBV15 with TRBJ2-7, with D possibly TRBD2 on 7 matching bases. The CDR3 contains 15 residues. Deletions cut 5 bases from V and 3 bases from J, with 17 bases between. Germline V gene data show CDR1 as LNHNV and CDR2 as YYDKDF (reference sequence). The CDR3 spells CATSPQGGGYYEQYF. DNA for the CDR3: TGTGCCACCAGCCCCCAAGGGGGAGGGTACTACGAGCAGTACTTC. The whole variable domain, filled in from reference TRBV15 and TRBJ2-7, reads DAMVIQNPRYQVTQFGKPVTLSCSQTLNHNVMYWYQQKSSQAPKLLFHYYDKDFNNEADTPDNFQSRRPNTSFCFLDIRSPGLGDTAMYLCATSPQGGGYYEQYFGPGTRLTVT.

The chain uses TRBV7-2 and TRBJ2-5; TRBD2 matches 10 bases. The V and J ends lost 2 bases and 3 bases, in that order; junction bases with no gene match: 3. The germline V gene has CDR1 SGHTA and CDR2 FQGNSA. The CDR3 is 15 residues long. CDR3 DNA: TGTGCCAGCAGCTTAACTAGCGGGGAGGAAGAGACCCAGTACTTC. As protein: CASSLTSGEEETQYF.

V and J are TRBV30 and TRBJ2-5; D might be TRBD2 (5 bases). This CDR3 comprises 14 residues. Per germline, CDR1 GTSNPN and CDR2 SVGIG (reference sequence). Trimming removed 3 bases from V and 2 bases from J, with 13 bases in between. The CDR3 nucleotides are TGTGCCTGGAGGTTGAGCGGACCTCAAGAGACCCAGTACTTC. Protein: CAWRLSGPQETQYF. Using reference TRBV30 and TRBJ2-5 for the parts outside the CDR3, the full variable domain is SQTIHQWPATLVQPVGSPLSLECTVEGTSNPNLYWYRQAAGRGLQLLFYSVGIGQISSEVPQNLSASRPQDRQFILSSKKLLLSDSGFYLCAWRLSGPQETQYFGPGTRLLVL.

This chain joins TRBV7-9 and TRBJ2-7, with TRBD2 matching 7 bases. Germline assignment: CDR1 SEHNR and CDR2 FQNEAQ (reference sequence). With V trimmed by 4 bases and J by 3 bases, 15 bases remained unmatched. This CDR3 comprises 17 residues. Here the CDR3 DNA reads TGTGCCAGCAGCTCCAACCCCCTAGCGGAAGGCGACTACGAGCAGTACTTC. The encoded protein is CASSSNPLAEGDYEQYF.

The chain links TRBV18 to TRBJ2-4; 8 nucleotides match TRBD2. CDR1 is KGHSH, CDR2 LQKENI, per germline. CDR3 length equals 14 residues. V gave up 3 bases and J gave up 5 bases; unmatched junction bases: 3. The DNA of the CDR3 is TGTGCCAGCTCACCGACGGGAGGGGAAAACATTCAGTACTTC. It translates to CASSPTGGENIQYF.

The V and J genes are TRBV9 and TRBJ2-6, with no clear D. This CDR3 has 14 residues. Germline loops: CDR1 SGDLS, CDR2 YYNGEE. Trimming stripped 3 bases from V and 1 base from J, with 5 bases between. The CDR3 nucleotides are TGTGCCAGCAGCGGCGTATCTGGGGCCAACGTCCTGACTTTC. Amino acids: CASSGVSGANVLTF.

The chain employs TRBV4-1 and TRBJ2-1, with 11 bases identical to TRBD2. This CDR3 has 17 amino acids. Germline loops: CDR1 MGHRA, CDR2 YSYEKL. J lost 8 bases, V lost 0 bases, and 9 bases had no gene match. CDR3 sequence (DNA): TGCGCCAGCAGCCAAGAAGGTAGCGGGAGGGCCTTCGATGAGCAGTTCTTC. Translation: CASSQEGSGRAFDEQFF.

The V and J genes are TRBV18 and TRBJ1-5; 8 bases align to TRBD1. The V gene's germline CDR1 is KGHSH and CDR2 LQKENI. J was trimmed by 5 bases and V by 3 bases; bases with no gene match: 3. There are 14 residues in the CDR3. The CDR3 DNA follows: TGTGCCAGCTCACCGGACAGGGAAGATCAGCCCCAGCATTTT. Amino acid sequence: CASSPDREDQPQHF.

V and J are TRBV28 and TRBJ2-1, with 7 nucleotides matching TRBD1. Trimming removed 8 bases from V and 2 bases from J; junction bases left unmatched: 9. CDR3 length: 15 amino acids. Germline V CDR1 and CDR2: MDHEN, SYDVKM. The CDR3 nucleotides are TGTGCCAGCTCCCCCCCGGGACAGCCCTACAATGAGCAGTTCTTC. It codes for CASSPPGQPYNEQFF.

V and J are TRBV27 and TRBJ2-2, with TRBD2 as a possible D gene (6 bases). The CDR3 is 14 amino acids. CDR1 is MNHEY and CDR2 is SMNVEV in the germline V gene (reference sequence). The ends were cut back, 2 bases at V and 5 bases at J, with 9 bases in the middle. The CDR3 here is CASSLAGRTGELFF. CDR3 in DNA: TGTGCCAGCAGTTTAGCGGGACGGACCGGGGAGCTGTTTTTT.

V and J are TRBV10-1 and TRBJ2-2; 9 bases line up with TRBD2. The CDR3 is 17 residues long. V lost 3 bases, J lost 1 base, and 6 bases stayed unmatched. Germline CDR1 WNHNN, CDR2 SYGVQD (reference sequence). Here the CDR3 reads CASSDRLSGGNTGELFF. The DNA for the CDR3 is TGCGCCAGCAGTGACCGCCTTAGCGGGGGGAACACCGGGGAGCTGTTTTTT.

The chain couples TRBV10-2 to TRBJ2-7, with 7 bases that match TRBD2. The CDR3 runs to 13 residues. The V and J ends lost 6 bases and 5 bases, in that order; junction bases with no gene match: 7. Germline values: CDR1 WSHSY, CDR2 SAAADI. CDR3 loop: CASRARGNDEQYF. CDR3 DNA: TGCGCCAGCAGGGCGCGGGGGAATGACGAGCAGTACTTC.